This is a list of T cell receptor beta chains from one sample in a study of blood T cell repertoires in COVID-19. Method: immunoSEQ multiplex PCR; TCRdb's copy keeps in-frame clones and lacks some. The sample records under 350,000 clones, approximately 83% being singletons. Input material: PBMCs or T cells enriched from blood (not recorded which). The receptors shown here come from a woman between 40 and 55 years old with acute COVID-19. The CDR3 runs from the conserved cysteine through the conserved F or W. D genes are given only for firm matches. Clone size appears in some rows only: once, few, many, or a class for an expanded clone.

abundance	d_gene	v_gene	j_gene	CDR3nt	CDR3aa
-	-	TRBV7-3	TRBJ2-5	TGTGCCAGCAGCCCAAACGGGGTTGGGGGGCAAGAGACCCAGTACTTC	CASSPNGVGGQETQYF
-	-	TRBV4-2	TRBJ2-2	TGTGCCAGCAGCTCAACACACGGGACTTTCGTCCCCGGGGAGCTGTTTTTT	CASSSTHGTFVPGELFF
-	TRBD2	TRBV11-2	TRBJ2-2	TGTGCCAGCAGCTTATCCGCCGGGACTAGCGGGAGCGAAACCGGGGAGCTGTTTTTT	CASSLSAGTSGSETGELFF
-	-	TRBV5-8	TRBJ2-3	TGTGCCAGCAGCTTTTACCGGGACACAGATACGCAGTATTTT	CASSFYRDTDTQYF
-	TRBD1	TRBV5-4	TRBJ1-5	TGTGCCAGCAGCTTCGGCCCGGGACAGAATCAGCCCCAGCATTTT	CASSFGPGQNQPQHF
few	-	TRBV28	TRBJ1-1	TGTGCCAGCAGTAAACAGTTAAGGAACACTGAAGCTTTCTTT	CASSKQLRNTEAFF
-	-	TRBV5-1	TRBJ1-1	TGCGCCAGCAATCTCAACATGAACACTGAAGCTTTCTTT	CASNLNMNTEAFF
-	TRBD1	TRBV4-2	TRBJ1-3	TGTGCCAGCAGCCAAGATCGTGGACAGGGTAACACCATATATTTT	CASSQDRGQGNTIYF
once	-	TRBV5-4	TRBJ1-2	TGTGCCAGCAGCCGGGGGGCGCCTGCGAACTATGGCTACACCTTC	CASSRGAPANYGYTF
-	-	TRBV19	TRBJ2-5	TGTGCCAGTAGTATTGGCACTGGGGTAGGGGAAGAGACCCAGTACTTC	CASSIGTGVGEETQYF
-	TRBD1	TRBV4-3	TRBJ1-3	TGCGCCAGCAGCCAAGCCGGGACAGGGGACACCATATATTTT	CASSQAGTGDTIYF
-	-	TRBV3-1/TRBV3-2	TRBJ2-5	TGTGCCAGCAGCCAAGAGCTACCCCAAGAGACCCAGTACTTC	CASSQELPQETQYF
-	TRBD2	TRBV4-1	TRBJ2-1	TGCGCCAGCAGCCAAGGTTTAGCGGGTACCGGCTACAATGAGCAGTTCTTC	CASSQGLAGTGYNEQFF
-	TRBD1	TRBV19	TRBJ1-2	TGTGCCAGTAGAATACAGGGGACCAACTATGGCTACACCTTC	CASRIQGTNYGYTF
-	TRBD1	TRBV7-9	TRBJ1-2	TGTGCCAGCAACGGACAGGGGGTGAGATGGGACACCTTC	CASNGQGVRWDTF
-	TRBD2	TRBV2	TRBJ2-5	TGTGCCAGTCTCGTGACTAGCGGAGAGACCCAGTACTTC	CASLVTSGETQYF
-	-	TRBV19	TRBJ1-2	TGTGCCAGTAGTATTGACAGCTATTATGGCTACACCTTC	CASSIDSYYGYTF
-	TRBD2	TRBV9	TRBJ2-2	TGTGCCAGCAGCCCTCGATCACTAGCGGGAAACACCGGGGAGCTGTTTTTT	CASSPRSLAGNTGELFF
few	-	TRBV20-1	TRBJ2-7	TGCAGTGCTAGTAACGGGGGGCGAACCTACGAGCAGTACTTC	CSASNGGRTYEQYF
-	TRBD1	TRBV12-3/TRBV12-4	TRBJ1-1	TGTGCCAGCAGACTGACAGGGGGCCTAGAGGCTTTCTTT	CASRLTGGLEAFF
few	-	TRBV11-2	TRBJ1-2	TGTGCCAGCAGCTTAGGCCTAGGGGGAGGCTACACCTTC	CASSLGLGGGYTF
once	TRBD1	TRBV4-1	TRBJ1-4	TGCGCCAGCAGCCAAGATGGCGGACAGGGGGGCGGTAATGAAAAACTGTTTTTT	CASSQDGGQGGGNEKLFF
-	-	TRBV6-5	TRBJ2-7	TGTGCCAGCAGTTACTCGGAACCAGGCCACTACGAGCAGTACTTC	CASSYSEPGHYEQYF
-	TRBD1	TRBV7-2	TRBJ1-6	TGTGCCAGCAGCTTAGCGGGACAGGGGAATAGTTCACCCCTCCACTTT	CASSLAGQGNSSPLHF
-	-	TRBV9	TRBJ1-1	TGTGCCAGCAGCGGAGGAGGGAGGACTGAAGCTTTCTTT	CASSGGGRTEAFF
-	TRBD1	TRBV6-5	TRBJ2-7	TGTGCCAGCAGTTACTCGACCGGGACAGGGTTCGAGCAGTACTTC	CASSYSTGTGFEQYF
-	TRBD1	TRBV19	TRBJ2-5	TGTGCCAGTAGTCGGGGACAGGGGGTAGCATCCCAAGAGACCCAGTACTTC	CASSRGQGVASQETQYF
-	TRBD1	TRBV28	TRBJ2-2	TGTGCCAGCAGTCGTCCGGGACAGGGACACGGGGAGCTGTTTTTT	CASSRPGQGHGELFF
once	TRBD1	TRBV10-3	TRBJ1-2	TGTGCCATCAACGGACAGGGACTTAGGGGTGGCTACACCTTC	CAINGQGLRGGYTF
-	TRBD2	TRBV9	TRBJ2-3	TGTGCCAGCAGCGTAGCCGGGACTAGGGGTTCAGATACGCAGTATTTT	CASSVAGTRGSDTQYF